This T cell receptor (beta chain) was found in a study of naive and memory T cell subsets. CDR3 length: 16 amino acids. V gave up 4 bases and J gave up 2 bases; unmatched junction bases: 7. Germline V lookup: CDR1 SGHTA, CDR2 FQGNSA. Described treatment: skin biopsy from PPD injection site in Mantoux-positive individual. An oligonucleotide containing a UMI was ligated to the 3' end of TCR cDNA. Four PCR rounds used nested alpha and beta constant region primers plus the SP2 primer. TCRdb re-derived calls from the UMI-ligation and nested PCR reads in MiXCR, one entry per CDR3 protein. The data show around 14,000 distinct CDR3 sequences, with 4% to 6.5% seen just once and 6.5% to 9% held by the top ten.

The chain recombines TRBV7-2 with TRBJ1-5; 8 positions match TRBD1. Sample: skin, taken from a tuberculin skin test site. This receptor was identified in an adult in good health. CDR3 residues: CASSSQGAGGNQPQHF. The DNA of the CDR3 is TGTGCCAGCAGCTCCCAGGGGGCTGGGGGCAATCAGCCCCAGCATTTT.